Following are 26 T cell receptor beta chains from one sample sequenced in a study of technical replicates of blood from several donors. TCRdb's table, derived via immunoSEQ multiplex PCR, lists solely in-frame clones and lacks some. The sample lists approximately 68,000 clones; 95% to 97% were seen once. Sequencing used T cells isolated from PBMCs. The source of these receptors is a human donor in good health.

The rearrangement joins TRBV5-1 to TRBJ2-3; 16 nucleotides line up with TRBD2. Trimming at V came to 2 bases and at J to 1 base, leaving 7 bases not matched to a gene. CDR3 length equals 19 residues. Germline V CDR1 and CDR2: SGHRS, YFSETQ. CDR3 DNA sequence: TGCGCCAGCAGCTTTTGGGGACTAGCGGGAGGGGCCCGCACAGATACGCAGTATTTT. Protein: CASSFWGLAGGARTDTQYF.

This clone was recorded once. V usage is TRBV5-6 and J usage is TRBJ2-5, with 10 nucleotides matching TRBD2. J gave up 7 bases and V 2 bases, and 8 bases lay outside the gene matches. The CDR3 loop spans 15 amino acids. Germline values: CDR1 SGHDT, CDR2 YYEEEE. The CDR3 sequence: CASSFIPSGSRTQYF. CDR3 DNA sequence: TGTGCCAGCAGCTTCATCCCTAGCGGGAGTAGGACCCAGTACTTC.

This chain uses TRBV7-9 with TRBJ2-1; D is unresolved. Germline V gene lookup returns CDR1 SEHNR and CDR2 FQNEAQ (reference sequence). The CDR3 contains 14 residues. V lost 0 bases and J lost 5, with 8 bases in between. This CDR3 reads CASSLANSHNEQFF. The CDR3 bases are TGTGCCAGCAGCTTAGCCAACAGCCACAATGAGCAGTTCTTC.

Here the CDR3 reads CASSLQTGGPEAFF. Here the CDR3 DNA reads TGCGCCAGCAGCTTGCAGACAGGGGGTCCTGAAGCTTTCTTT. This chain joins TRBV5-1 and TRBJ1-1; 9 bases match TRBD1. V trimming: 1 base; J trimming: 6 bases; junction bases outside the gene matches: 4. Germline CDR1 SGHRS, CDR2 YFSETQ. This CDR3 spans 14 amino acids.

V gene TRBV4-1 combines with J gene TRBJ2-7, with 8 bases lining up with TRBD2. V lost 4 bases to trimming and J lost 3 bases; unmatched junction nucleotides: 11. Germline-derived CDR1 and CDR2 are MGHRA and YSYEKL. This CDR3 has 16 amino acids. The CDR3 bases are TGCGCCAGCAGCCTCCAATTGGGACTAGACTTCTACGAGCAGTACTTC. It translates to CASSLQLGLDFYEQYF.

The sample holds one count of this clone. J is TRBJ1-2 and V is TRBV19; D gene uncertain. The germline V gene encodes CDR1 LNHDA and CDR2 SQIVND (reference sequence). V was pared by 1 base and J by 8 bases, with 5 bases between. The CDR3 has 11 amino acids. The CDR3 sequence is CASSIGGGYTF. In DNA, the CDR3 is TGTGCCAGTAGTATAGGAGGCGGCTACACCTTC.

CDR3 region: CASSETRTGGDYGYTF. DNA for the CDR3: TGTGCCAGCAGCGAGACCCGGACAGGTGGTGACTATGGCTACACCTTC. The chain carries TRBV2 and TRBJ1-2; 7 bases agree with TRBD1. The germline gives CDR1 SNHLY, CDR2 FYNNEI. The CDR3 has 16 amino acids. V shed 6 bases, J shed 3 bases, and the junction held 13 bases outside the gene matches.

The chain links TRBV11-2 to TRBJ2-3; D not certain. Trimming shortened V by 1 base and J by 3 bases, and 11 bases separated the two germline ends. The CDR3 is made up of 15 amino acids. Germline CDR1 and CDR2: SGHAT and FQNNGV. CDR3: CASSLGGQSTDTQYF. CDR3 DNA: TGTGCCAGCAGCTTAGGAGGCCAATCAACAGATACGCAGTATTTT. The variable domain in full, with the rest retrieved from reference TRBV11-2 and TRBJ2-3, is EAGVAQSPRYKIIEKRQSVAFWCNPISGHATLYWYQQILGQGPKLLIQFQNNGVVDDSQLPKDRFSAERLKGVDSTLKIQPAKLEDSAVYLCASSLGGQSTDTQYFGPGTRLTVL.

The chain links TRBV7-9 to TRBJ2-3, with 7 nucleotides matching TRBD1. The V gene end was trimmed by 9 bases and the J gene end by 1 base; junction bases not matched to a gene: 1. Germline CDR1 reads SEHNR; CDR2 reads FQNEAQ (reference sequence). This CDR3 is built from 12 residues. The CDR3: CASGQGTDTQYF. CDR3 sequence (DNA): TGTGCCAGTGGACAGGGCACAGATACGCAGTATTTT. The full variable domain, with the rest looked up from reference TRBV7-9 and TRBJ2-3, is DTGVSQNPRHKITKRGQNVTFRCDPISEHNRLYWYRQTLGQGPEFLTYFQNEAQLEKSRLLSDRFSAERPKGSFSTLEIQRTEQGDSAMYLCASGQGTDTQYFGPGTRLTVL.

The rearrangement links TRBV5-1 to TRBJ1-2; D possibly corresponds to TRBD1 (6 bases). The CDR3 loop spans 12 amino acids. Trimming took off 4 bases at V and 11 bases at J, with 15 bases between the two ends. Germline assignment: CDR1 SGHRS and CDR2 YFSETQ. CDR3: CASSQGHQGYTF. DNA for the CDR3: TGCGCCAGCAGCCAAGGACATCAGGGGTACACCTTC.

CDR3 sequence: CSVGPEAGAGDTQYF. CDR3 nucleotide sequence: TGCAGCGTCGGTCCGGAAGCGGGAGCGGGAGATACGCAGTATTTT. The chain recombines TRBV29-1 with TRBJ2-3, with 8 bases that match TRBD2. Trimming removed 6 bases from V and 5 bases from J; junction bases left unmatched: 13. This CDR3 comprises 15 residues. Germline values: CDR1 SQVTM, CDR2 ANQGSEA.

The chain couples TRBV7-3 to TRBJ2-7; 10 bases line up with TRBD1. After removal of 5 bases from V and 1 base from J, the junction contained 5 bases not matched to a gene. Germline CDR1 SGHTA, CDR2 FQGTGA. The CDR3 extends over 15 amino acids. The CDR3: CASSEGTGASYEQYF. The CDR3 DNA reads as TGTGCCAGCAGCGAAGGGACAGGGGCATCCTACGAGCAGTACTTC.

The CDR3 protein is CASSTARYTEAFF. The CDR3, as DNA: TGTGCCAGCAGTACAGCAAGATACACTGAAGCTTTCTTT. The chain carries TRBV2 and TRBJ1-1, with D uncertain. Germline-derived CDR1 and CDR2 are SNHLY and FYNNEI. The CDR3 is 13 amino acids. V lost 5 bases to trimming and J lost 3 bases, with 10 bases between them. The variable domain in full, with the rest retrieved from reference TRBV2 and TRBJ1-1, is EPEVTQTPSHQVTQMGQEVILRCVPISNHLYFYWYRQILGQKVEFLVSFYNNEISEKSEIFDDQFSVERPDGSNFTLKIRSTKLEDSAMYFCASSTARYTEAFFGQGTRLTVV.

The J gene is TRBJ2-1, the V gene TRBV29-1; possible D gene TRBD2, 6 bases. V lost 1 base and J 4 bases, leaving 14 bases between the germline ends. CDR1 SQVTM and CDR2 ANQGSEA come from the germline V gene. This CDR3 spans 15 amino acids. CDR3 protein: CSVEGGEQDYNEQFF. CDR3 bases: TGCAGCGTTGAAGGGGGGGAGCAGGATTACAATGAGCAGTTCTTC.

In DNA, the CDR3 is TGTGCCAGCAATAACCCCGGGACAGCGAACACTGAAGCTTTCTTT. Amino acid sequence: CASNNPGTANTEAFF. This chain connects TRBV28 to TRBJ1-1, with 7 bases identical to TRBD1. The V gene end was trimmed by 7 bases and the J gene end by 1 base; junction bases not matched to a gene: 9. This CDR3 contains 15 residues. Per the germline V gene, CDR1 is MDHEN and CDR2 is SYDVKM.

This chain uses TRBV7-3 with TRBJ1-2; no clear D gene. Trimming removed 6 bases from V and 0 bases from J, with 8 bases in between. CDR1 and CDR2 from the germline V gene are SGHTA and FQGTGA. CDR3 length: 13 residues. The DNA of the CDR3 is TGTGCCAGCAGTTTACAGTCTAACTATGGCTACACCTTC. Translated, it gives CASSLQSNYGYTF.

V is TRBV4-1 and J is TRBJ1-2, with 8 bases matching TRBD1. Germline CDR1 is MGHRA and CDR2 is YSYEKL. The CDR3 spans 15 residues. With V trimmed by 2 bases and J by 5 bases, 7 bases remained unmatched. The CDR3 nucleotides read TGCGCCAGCAGCCAACCCGACAGGGGAACGTATGGCTACACCTTC. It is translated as CASSQPDRGTYGYTF.

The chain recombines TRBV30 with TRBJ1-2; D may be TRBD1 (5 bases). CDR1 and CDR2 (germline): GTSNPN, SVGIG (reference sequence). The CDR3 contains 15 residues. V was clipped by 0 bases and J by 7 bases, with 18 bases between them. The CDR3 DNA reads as TGTGCCTGGAGTGTATGGGGCAGAGAAGTCCCTGGCTACACCTTC. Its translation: CAWSVWGREVPGYTF.

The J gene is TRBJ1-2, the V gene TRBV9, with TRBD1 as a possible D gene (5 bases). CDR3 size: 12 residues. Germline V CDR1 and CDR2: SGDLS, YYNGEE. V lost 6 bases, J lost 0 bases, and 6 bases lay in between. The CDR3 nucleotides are TGTGCCAGCACGACAGCTAACTATGGCTACACCTTC. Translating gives CASTTANYGYTF.

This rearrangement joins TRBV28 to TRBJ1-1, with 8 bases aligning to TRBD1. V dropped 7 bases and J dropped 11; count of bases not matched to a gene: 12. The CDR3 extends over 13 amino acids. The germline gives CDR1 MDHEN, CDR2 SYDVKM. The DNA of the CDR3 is TGTGCCAGCATATCTGGGGACAGGTTATTTGCTTTCTTT. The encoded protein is CASISGDRLFAFF.

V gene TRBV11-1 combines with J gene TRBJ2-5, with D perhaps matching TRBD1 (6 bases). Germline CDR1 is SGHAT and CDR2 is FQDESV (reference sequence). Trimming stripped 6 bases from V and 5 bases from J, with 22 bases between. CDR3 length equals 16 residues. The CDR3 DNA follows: TGTGCCAGCAGTCTTCTCCGGGACATAGCTGGGGAGACCCAGTACTTC. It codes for CASSLLRDIAGETQYF.

In DNA, the CDR3 is TGTGCCAGCAGCTCAACAGGGAACGAGCAGTACTTC. This sequence encodes CASSSTGNEQYF. This sequence joins TRBV5-4 and TRBJ2-7, with TRBD1 as a possible D gene (6 bases). Trimming took 3 bases from V and 5 from J, leaving 9 bases between them. CDR3 size: 12 residues. CDR1 and CDR2 from the germline V gene are SGHNT and YYREEE (reference sequence). Looking up the rest from reference TRBV5-4 and TRBJ2-7 gives the full variable domain: ETGVTQSPTHLIKTRGQQVTLRCSSQSGHNTVSWYQQALGQGPQFIFQYYREEENGRGNFPPRFSGLQFPNYSSELNVNALELDDSALYLCASSSTGNEQYFGPGTRLTVT.

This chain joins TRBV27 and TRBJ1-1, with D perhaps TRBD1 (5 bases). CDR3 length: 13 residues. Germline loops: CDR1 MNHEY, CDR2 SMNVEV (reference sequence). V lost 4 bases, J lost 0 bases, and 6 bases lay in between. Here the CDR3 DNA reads TGTGCCAGCAGTTGGGGGGTGAACACTGAAGCTTTCTTT. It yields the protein CASSWGVNTEAFF.

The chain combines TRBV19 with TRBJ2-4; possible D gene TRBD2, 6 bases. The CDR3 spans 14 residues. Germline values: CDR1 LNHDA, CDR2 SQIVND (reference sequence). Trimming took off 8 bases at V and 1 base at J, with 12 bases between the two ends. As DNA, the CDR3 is TGTGCCAGTTCGGAGGGCATCGCCAAAAACATTCAGTACTTC. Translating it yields CASSEGIAKNIQYF.

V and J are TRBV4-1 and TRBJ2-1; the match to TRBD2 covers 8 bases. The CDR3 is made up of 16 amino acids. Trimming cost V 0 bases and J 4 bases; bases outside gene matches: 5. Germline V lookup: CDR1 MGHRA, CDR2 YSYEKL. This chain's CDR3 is CASSQEPSGGYNEQFF. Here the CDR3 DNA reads TGCGCCAGCAGCCAAGAACCCAGCGGGGGATACAATGAGCAGTTCTTC.

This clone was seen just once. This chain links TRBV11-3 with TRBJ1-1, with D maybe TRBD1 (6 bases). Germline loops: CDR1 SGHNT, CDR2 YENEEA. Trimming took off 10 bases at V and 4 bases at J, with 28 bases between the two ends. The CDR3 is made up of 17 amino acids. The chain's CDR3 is CATRLAEDRDLSTEAFF. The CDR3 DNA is TGTGCCACCCGGTTGGCGGAGGACAGAGATTTGAGCACTGAAGCTTTCTTT.